Following are 5 T cell receptor beta chains from one sample sequenced in a study of T cell responses to AZD1222 COVID-19 vaccine. Data came from immunoSEQ multiplex PCR; TCRdb stores just in-frame clones and leaves some out. The profile shows about 110,000 clones, approximately 89% of them singletons. The sample here was peripheral blood, taken on day 0 of MenACWY control vaccination. The receptors stem from an adult in good health.

J is TRBJ2-5 and V is TRBV7-2, with D perhaps matching TRBD2 (5 bases). This CDR3 has 13 amino acids. The germline gives CDR1 SGHTA, CDR2 FQGNSA. Trimming stripped 6 bases from V and 4 bases from J, with 12 bases between. CDR3 sequence reads: CASRPPGRETQYF. CDR3 in DNA: TGTGCCAGCAGGCCCCCGGGGAGAGAGACCCAGTACTTC.

The chain employs TRBV6-5 and TRBJ2-7, with D possibly TRBD2 on 5 matching bases. Between the trimmed V and J ends, which lost 6 bases and 2 bases, there was a span of 14 bases. CDR1 is MNHEY and CDR2 is SVGAGI in the germline V gene. The CDR3 is 14 amino acids. The CDR3 nucleotides read TGTGCCAGCAGACGGACTTCCACACCCTACGAGCAGTACTTC. Amino acids: CASRRTSTPYEQYF.

The chain joins TRBV7-9 to TRBJ2-3, with 11 bases that match TRBD2. The germline V gene encodes CDR1 SEHNR and CDR2 FQNEAQ (reference sequence). The CDR3 loop spans 16 amino acids. V lost 4 bases and J lost 4; bases outside the gene matches: 7. In nucleotides, the CDR3 is TGTGCCAGCAGCTGGTCGACTAGCGGGACCTCAGATACGCAGTATTTT. Translation gives CASSWSTSGTSDTQYF.

The V gene is TRBV27, the J gene TRBJ1-6, with TRBD1 matching 7 bases. Trimming took 3 bases from V and 2 from J; bases not matched to a gene: 1. The CDR3 extends over 15 amino acids. Germline V CDR1 and CDR2: MNHEY, SMNVEV (reference sequence). CDR3 sequence: CASSFGTAYNSPLHF. The CDR3 DNA reads TGTGCCAGCAGTTTCGGGACAGCCTATAATTCACCCCTCCACTTT.

V and J are TRBV25-1 and TRBJ2-7; the D gene could be TRBD1 or TRBD2 (5 bases each). The CDR3 loop spans 13 amino acids. Germline V gene sequence: CDR1 MGHDK, CDR2 SYGVNS. Trimming shortened V by 1 base and J by 6 bases, and 10 bases separated the two germline ends. DNA for the CDR3: TGTGCCAGCAGTGAATTGGGGGTTGGCGAGCAGTACTTC. Translating it yields CASSELGVGEQYF.